This T cell receptor (beta chain) comes out of a study of T cell repertoires in ileal Crohn's disease. Trimming took 4 bases from V and 8 from J, leaving 12 bases between them. The length of the CDR3 is 12 residues. Germline CDR1 and CDR2: GTSNPN and SVGIG (reference sequence). Points on this clone: The antigen is not known.

Per sample, roughly 470 nanograms of biopsy DNA were TCRB immunosequenced. The repertoire was sequenced with immunoSEQ multiplex PCR; TCRdb's copy has only in-frame clones and lacks some. The sample lists over 11,000 clones; roughly 85% were seen once. Study-wide points: All patients with clonality above 26.8% had endoscopic recurrence. Mucosal expansions were suggested to be mainly CD8 T cells.

The rearrangement uses TRBV30 and TRBJ2-1; the D gene is possibly TRBD1 (6 bases). The receptor was isolated from an adult with Crohn's disease. The specimen was ileal tissue. The DNA of the CDR3 is TGTGCCTGGACCATCAGGGGTGATGAGCAGTTCTTC. Translating it yields CAWTIRGDEQFF.